The present T cell receptor (beta chain) was sequenced within a study of T cell clones after liver transplantation. This CDR3 comprises 16 residues. The germline gives CDR1 SGDLS, CDR2 YYNGEE. Trimming shortened V by 1 base and J by 1 base, and 13 bases separated the two germline ends. Using immunoSEQ multiplex PCR, the repertoire was profiled, and TCRdb retains in-frame clones only, with some absent. The sample records approximately 68,000 clones, under 90% being singletons. V usage is TRBV9 and J usage is TRBJ2-3, with a possible D match to TRBD2 (5 bases). The receptor was derived from a human donor who received a liver transplant. Specimen: CD4+ T cells from blood, collected before liver transplant. In DNA form, the CDR3 reads TGTGCCAGCAGCGTAACAGACTACCGGCGCACAGATACGCAGTATTTT. This sequence encodes CASSVTDYRRTDTQYF.